The T cell receptor (beta chain) described here comes from a study of blood T cell repertoires in COVID-19. Turning to the study itself: Specimens from acute and convalescent COVID-19 originated in the United States, Italy and Spain.

TCRdb keeps only in-frame clones here, not all; method: immunoSEQ multiplex PCR. The data show about 400,000 clones, with around nine tenths seen just once and more than 0.85% held by the top ten. In germline, CDR1 is SQVTM, CDR2 ANQGSEA. The CDR3 spans 11 residues. The V gene lost 7 bases and the J gene lost 4 bases, with 10 bases spanning the gap. This TCR came from a woman between 25 and 40 years old with acute COVID-19. Sequencing used PBMCs or T cells enriched from blood (not recorded which). The chain carries TRBV29-1 and TRBJ1-1, with unresolved D. CDR3 coding DNA: TGCAGCGGTGGGCAGGCCACTGAAGCTTTCTTT. Its translation: CSGGQATEAFF. The entire variable domain, with the rest obtained from reference TRBV29-1 and TRBJ1-1, is as follows: SAVISQKPSRDICQRGTSLTIQCQVDSQVTMMFWYRQQPGQSLTLIATANQGSEATYESGFVIDKFPISRPNLTFSTLTVSNMSPEDSSIYLCSGGQATEAFFGQGTRLTVV.